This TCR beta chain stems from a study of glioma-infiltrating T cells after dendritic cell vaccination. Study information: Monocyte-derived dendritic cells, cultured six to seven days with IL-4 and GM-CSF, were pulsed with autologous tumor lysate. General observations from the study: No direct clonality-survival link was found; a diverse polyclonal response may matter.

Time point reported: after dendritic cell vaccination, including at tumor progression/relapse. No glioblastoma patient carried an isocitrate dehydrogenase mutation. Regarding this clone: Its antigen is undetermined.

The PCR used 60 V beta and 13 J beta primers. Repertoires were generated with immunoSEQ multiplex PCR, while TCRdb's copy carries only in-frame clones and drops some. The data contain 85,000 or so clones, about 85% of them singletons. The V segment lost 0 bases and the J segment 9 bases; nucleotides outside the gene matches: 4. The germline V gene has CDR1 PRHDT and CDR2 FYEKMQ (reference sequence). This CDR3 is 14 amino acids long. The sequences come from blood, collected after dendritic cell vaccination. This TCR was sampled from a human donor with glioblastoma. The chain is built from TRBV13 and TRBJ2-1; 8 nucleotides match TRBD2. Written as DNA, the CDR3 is TGTGCCAGCAGCTTAGGCGGGGGGGCCCGTGAGCAGTTCTTC. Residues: CASSLGGGAREQFF.